This T cell receptor (beta chain) is drawn from a study of T cell responses to AZD1222 COVID-19 vaccine (dated by TCRdb to about 2021). General notes on the study: AZD1222 recipients with second doses at about 4 weeks or about 12 weeks were pooled, because spike-specific TCR depth and breadth did not differ between schedules. Trial participants were enrolled by age into subgroups of 18-55, 56-69 and 70-plus years, and about 150, 27 and 61 TCR-sequenced participants, respectively, were included in these subgroups. TCR sequencing was performed for more than 230 trial participants, of whom some 200 were given two doses of AZD1222 and around 25 were given two doses of MenACWY control vaccine.

General findings and caveats noted by the study authors: Participants were mostly white British and included more females than males, and it was suggested by the authors that clonal diversity may have been underestimated. Reportedly, almost half of the unique spike-specific TCRs recognized epitopes lying outside the regions that are mutated in the B.1.351 and B.1.1.7 variants. Because no samples from the day 14 peak response were available, repertoires could be characterized only after the peak T cell response. Conclusions about previously exposed vaccinees were limited because only six AZD1222 recipients were SARS-CoV-2 seropositive at baseline. The 56-69-year group was small, and its depth increase did not reach significance, likely because of low power. CD4 TCRs associated with the vaccine covered the entire spike protein, and the dominant responses were in regions 160-218 and 743-854. Spike-specific TCR breadth and depth rose significantly after two AZD1222 doses compared with day 0 and with MenACWY recipients.

The CDR3 regions of human TCRbeta chains were subjected to immunosequencing. The authors processed their data as follows. TCRs in the repertoires were compared against a reference library of SARS-CoV-2-specific TCRs that had been generated with the MIRA antigen-specificity platform. Breadth meant the fraction of unique TCRs that were SARS-CoV-2-associated, whereas depth meant the fraction of total T cells that were SARS-CoV-2-associated. Using the MIRA data, each spike-specific TCR was assigned both to the spike region to which the TCR was reactive and to a CD4 or CD8 class. Log10-transformed breadth and depth values were compared by one-way ANOVA with Sidak's multiple comparisons tests. Entries here come from immuneACCESS through TCRdb and include only in-frame sequences with V and J called. Some clones fail to appear in such tables; in the studies checked, an unresolved V gene covers under half of the shortfall, and the cause of the remainder is unknown. V and J calls plus clone size are reproduced from that table; the DNA served to infer D and trimming. The sample includes 150,000 or so clones, with under 95% observed a single time. 4% to 6% of the sample is held by the ten biggest clonotypes.

Interpreted using the paper, the time point label stands for: baseline before first vaccination. Samples from vaccinated people were obtained from the UK trials COV001 and COV002, which included a single-blind randomized controlled phase 2/3 trial of AZD1222 (ChAdOx1 nCoV-19) in healthy adults. For TCRbeta chain sequencing, PBMC samples from trial participants were taken at day 0 and at day 28 after the second dose. A remark on this clone: Its specific antigen is unknown. Per-base quality was not reported, and no clone a single base away is much larger than it.

Specimen: peripheral blood, collected on day 0 of AZD1222 vaccination. The TCR originated in an adult in good health.

The DNA reads as follows: TGCGCCAGCAGCCAAGATCCTCAATTTGGGGCTTTCTTT. This sequence encodes CASSQDPQFGAFF. Recombination linked TRBV4-1 to TRBJ1-1, with the D gene uncertain. From the germline V gene, CDR1 is MGHRA and CDR2 is YSYEKL. The germline ends are 13 bases apart after V is trimmed by 0 bases and J by 11 bases. From its cysteine to its phenylalanine, the CDR3 spans 13 amino acids. Only the CDR3 part of the read is kept: 39 bases, read in frame from the first base.